A selection of T cell receptor beta chains follows, all from one sample in a study of shared clonotypes between healthy human individuals. Libraries were prepared by immunoSEQ multiplex PCR; TCRdb keeps only in-frame clonotypes and omits some of them. The data show over 1.5 million clones, 98% seen once. Sequenced material: naive CD4+ T cells sorted from blood. The receptors were gathered from a man aged 30 to 39 in good health. The CDR3 runs from the conserved cysteine through the conserved F or W. A D gene is named only where the DNA matches it firmly. The size entry is marked missing in some rows and otherwise reads once, few, many or a size class.

v_gene: TRBV5-4; d_gene: TRBD2; j_gene: TRBJ2-3; abundance: NA; CDR3nt: TGTGCCAGCAGCTTGCTACTGGCGGGAGGGGGGACAGATACGCAGTATTTT; CDR3aa: CASSLLLAGGGTDTQYF
v_gene: TRBV6-5; d_gene: NA; j_gene: TRBJ2-5; abundance: NA; CDR3nt: TGTGCCAGCAGTTACTCCGTGAGGGGAGAGACCCAGTACTTC; CDR3aa: CASSYSVRGETQYF
v_gene: TRBV27; d_gene: NA; j_gene: TRBJ2-7; abundance: NA; CDR3nt: TGTGCCAGCAGATTAAAGAGGACCGTCCTAACCCCCCTTTACGAGCAGTACTTC; CDR3aa: CASRLKRTVLTPLYEQYF
v_gene: TRBV29-1; d_gene: NA; j_gene: TRBJ2-5; abundance: NA; CDR3nt: TGCAGCGTATCGGGAGTTGGTTCACAAGAGACCCAGTACTTC; CDR3aa: CSVSGVGSQETQYF
v_gene: TRBV25-1; d_gene: TRBD1; j_gene: TRBJ1-2; abundance: once; CDR3nt: TGTGCCAGCAGTGATGGTCTTTCAGGGGGCTATGGCTACACCTTC; CDR3aa: CASSDGLSGGYGYTF
v_gene: TRBV7-9; d_gene: NA; j_gene: TRBJ1-2; abundance: once; CDR3nt: TGTGCCAGCAGCTCTCGGACGGAGGGCTACACCTTC; CDR3aa: CASSSRTEGYTF
v_gene: TRBV27; d_gene: NA; j_gene: TRBJ1-4; abundance: NA; CDR3nt: TGTGCCAGCAGGCCTCAGACAGCCGGGAGCGAAAAACTGTTTTTT; CDR3aa: CASRPQTAGSEKLFF
v_gene: TRBV25-1; d_gene: NA; j_gene: TRBJ2-2; abundance: NA; CDR3nt: TGTGCCAGCAGTGGGTCCTACCTGGGGGAGCTGTTTTTT; CDR3aa: CASSGSYLGELFF
v_gene: TRBV5-6; d_gene: TRBD1; j_gene: TRBJ2-7; abundance: NA; CDR3nt: TGTGCCAGCAGCTTCCCGCCGGGACAGGGAACCTACGAGCAGTACTTC; CDR3aa: CASSFPPGQGTYEQYF
v_gene: TRBV28; d_gene: NA; j_gene: TRBJ1-1; abundance: NA; CDR3nt: TGTGCCAGCAGTTTGAGGGCCATGAACACTGAAGCTTTCTTT; CDR3aa: CASSLRAMNTEAFF
v_gene: TRBV14; d_gene: NA; j_gene: TRBJ2-5; abundance: NA; CDR3nt: TGTGCCAGCAGCCAAGTGCCCGTAGACAGGAGCCAAGAGACCCAGTACTTC; CDR3aa: CASSQVPVDRSQETQYF
v_gene: TRBV5-1; d_gene: TRBD2; j_gene: TRBJ2-1; abundance: NA; CDR3nt: TGCGCCAGCAGCCCAGGACTAGCGGGAGGTGGGGGGTACAATGAGCAGTTCTTC; CDR3aa: CASSPGLAGGGGYNEQFF
v_gene: TRBV9; d_gene: TRBD1; j_gene: TRBJ2-7; abundance: NA; CDR3nt: TGTGCCAGCAGCCCCAGGGACAGGGCCTACGAGCAGTACTTC; CDR3aa: CASSPRDRAYEQYF
v_gene: TRBV10-3; d_gene: NA; j_gene: TRBJ2-5; abundance: NA; CDR3nt: TGTGCCATCAGTGTAGGAGGAATAGAAGAGACCCAGTACTTC; CDR3aa: CAISVGGIEETQYF
v_gene: TRBV5-6; d_gene: NA; j_gene: TRBJ2-7; abundance: NA; CDR3nt: TGTGCCAGCAGCTTACTAACAGGGGGCACTAGCGGCGAGCAGTACTTC; CDR3aa: CASSLLTGGTSGEQYF
v_gene: TRBV7-9; d_gene: NA; j_gene: TRBJ2-3; abundance: NA; CDR3nt: TGTGCCAGCAGCTTAGGGATTACAGGGATTCCGTCAACAGATACGCAGTATTTT; CDR3aa: CASSLGITGIPSTDTQYF
v_gene: TRBV19; d_gene: TRBD1; j_gene: TRBJ1-1; abundance: NA; CDR3nt: TGTGCCAGTCAGACAGGGACAGGGCACACTGAAGCTTTCTTT; CDR3aa: CASQTGTGHTEAFF
v_gene: TRBV7-8; d_gene: TRBD1; j_gene: TRBJ1-2; abundance: NA; CDR3nt: TGTGCCAGCAGCTTAGTGGGCAGGGGGCCGGTGACCTTC; CDR3aa: CASSLVGRGPVTF
v_gene: TRBV13; d_gene: NA; j_gene: TRBJ2-3; abundance: NA; CDR3nt: TGTGCCAGCAGCTTGGGGGGTCCAGATACGCAGTATTTT; CDR3aa: CASSLGGPDTQYF
v_gene: TRBV14; d_gene: NA; j_gene: TRBJ2-3; abundance: NA; CDR3nt: TGTGCCAGCAGCCAAGCCTCAGATACGCAGTATTTT; CDR3aa: CASSQASDTQYF
v_gene: TRBV15; d_gene: NA; j_gene: TRBJ2-7; abundance: NA; CDR3nt: TGTGCCACCAGCAGATCCACCCCACCCTACGAGCAGTACTTC; CDR3aa: CATSRSTPPYEQYF
v_gene: TRBV5-1; d_gene: TRBD2; j_gene: TRBJ2-5; abundance: NA; CDR3nt: TGCGCCAGCAGCCCGGGGGGAGGAGGTCAAGAGACCCAGTACTTC; CDR3aa: CASSPGGGGQETQYF
v_gene: TRBV4-3; d_gene: TRBD2; j_gene: TRBJ2-5; abundance: NA; CDR3nt: TGCGCCAGCAGCCAACTAGCGGGACCCCAAGAGACCCAGTACTTC; CDR3aa: CASSQLAGPQETQYF
v_gene: TRBV5-4; d_gene: NA; j_gene: TRBJ1-3; abundance: NA; CDR3nt: TGTGCCAGCAGCTTGTTCGGCTCTGGAAACACCATATATTTT; CDR3aa: CASSLFGSGNTIYF
v_gene: TRBV7-6; d_gene: TRBD1; j_gene: TRBJ1-1; abundance: once; CDR3nt: TGTGCCAGCAGCCACCACAATCTAACAGGGGGACCCATGAACACTGAAGCTTTCTTT; CDR3aa: CASSHHNLTGGPMNTEAFF
v_gene: TRBV6-5; d_gene: TRBD2; j_gene: TRBJ2-1; abundance: NA; CDR3nt: TGTGCCAGCAGTTGGGGACTAGCAGACAATGAGCAGTTCTTC; CDR3aa: CASSWGLADNEQFF
v_gene: TRBV29-1; d_gene: TRBD1; j_gene: TRBJ2-2; abundance: NA; CDR3nt: TGCAGCTTTGGGGGAGGGACAGGGCTGGGGACCGGGGAGCTGTTTTTT; CDR3aa: CSFGGGTGLGTGELFF
v_gene: TRBV7-2; d_gene: NA; j_gene: TRBJ2-1; abundance: NA; CDR3nt: TGTGCCAGCAGCTTAGATTCCGGGAGAGGCAATGAGCAGTTCTTC; CDR3aa: CASSLDSGRGNEQFF
v_gene: TRBV15; d_gene: NA; j_gene: TRBJ2-5; abundance: NA; CDR3nt: TGTGCCACCAGCAGTGCTCCAGGGCGACGACAAGAGACCCAGTACTTC; CDR3aa: CATSSAPGRRQETQYF
v_gene: TRBV4-3; d_gene: NA; j_gene: TRBJ2-6; abundance: once; CDR3nt: TGCGCCAGCAGCCAAGTGCGATCTGGGGCCAACGTCCTGACTTTC; CDR3aa: CASSQVRSGANVLTF
v_gene: TRBV9; d_gene: NA; j_gene: TRBJ2-1; abundance: few; CDR3nt: TGTGCCAGCAGCGTAGAGGGAAGAAGGGAAAATGAGCAGTTCTTC; CDR3aa: CASSVEGRRENEQFF
v_gene: TRBV4-2; d_gene: TRBD1; j_gene: TRBJ2-7; abundance: NA; CDR3nt: TGTGCCAGCAGCCAAGATCCCCCCGGACAGGGTGGATCCTACGAGCAGTACTTC; CDR3aa: CASSQDPPGQGGSYEQYF
v_gene: TRBV19; d_gene: TRBD1; j_gene: TRBJ1-2; abundance: NA; CDR3nt: TGTGCCAGTAGGACAACAGGGGGAGCCCGCGGCTACACCTTC; CDR3aa: CASRTTGGARGYTF
v_gene: TRBV5-8; d_gene: TRBD2; j_gene: TRBJ2-6; abundance: NA; CDR3nt: TGTGCCAGCAGCTTGGTACTAGCGGGGACTGGGGCCAACGTCCTGACTTTC; CDR3aa: CASSLVLAGTGANVLTF
v_gene: TRBV15; d_gene: TRBD1; j_gene: TRBJ2-4; abundance: NA; CDR3nt: TGTGCCACCAGCAGCACAGGGGGTTTCGCCAAAAACATTCAGTACTTC; CDR3aa: CATSSTGGFAKNIQYF
v_gene: TRBV29-1; d_gene: NA; j_gene: TRBJ2-7; abundance: NA; CDR3nt: TGCAGCGTCCGAAGATCCTACGAGCAGTACTTC; CDR3aa: CSVRRSYEQYF
v_gene: TRBV28; d_gene: NA; j_gene: TRBJ1-2; abundance: NA; CDR3nt: TGTGCCAGCAGTGGTCTGGTGGACTATGGCTACACCTTC; CDR3aa: CASSGLVDYGYTF
v_gene: TRBV9; d_gene: TRBD2; j_gene: TRBJ2-7; abundance: NA; CDR3nt: TGTGCCAGCAGCGTAGCCGGGACTACCGACTACGAGCAGTACTTC; CDR3aa: CASSVAGTTDYEQYF
v_gene: TRBV27; d_gene: NA; j_gene: TRBJ2-4; abundance: NA; CDR3nt: TGTGCCAGCAGTTTTTTGGGGGGCCCCAAAAACATTCAGTACTTC; CDR3aa: CASSFLGGPKNIQYF
v_gene: TRBV18; d_gene: NA; j_gene: TRBJ1-5; abundance: NA; CDR3nt: TGTGCCAGCTGCCAGGGCAACAATCAGCCCCAGCATTTT; CDR3aa: CASCQGNNQPQHF
v_gene: TRBV5-1; d_gene: TRBD1; j_gene: TRBJ1-4; abundance: NA; CDR3nt: TGCGCCAGCAGCTTGCAGGGGGGTGACGAAAAACTGTTTTTT; CDR3aa: CASSLQGGDEKLFF